A single sample gave rise to the 9 T cell receptor beta chains below, sequenced in a study of lymphopenia after photon versus proton radiotherapy. TCRdb's copy holds only in-frame clones and misses some; the assay was immunoSEQ multiplex PCR. Of some 64,000 clones in the sample, roughly nine tenths were seen once. The sequences come from peripheral blood, collected from a patient treated with proton-based radiotherapy. These receptor sequences come from a man older than 75 with esophageal cancer.

The chain is built from TRBV7-8 and TRBJ2-4; D gene ambiguous. The ends were cut back, 5 bases at V and 3 bases at J, with 20 bases in the middle. Looked up from germline, CDR1 is SGHVS and CDR2 is FQNEAQ. This CDR3 has 17 amino acids. In DNA form, the CDR3 reads TGTGCCAGCAGCCATGTCAGGTTGGCCACGGGCAAAAACATTCAGTACTTC. It encodes CASSHVRLATGKNIQYF.

The V and J genes are TRBV27 and TRBJ2-1; TRBD2 matches 9 bases. The J segment lost 6 bases and the V segment lost 6 bases, leaving 6 bases of the junction unmatched. Germline V gives CDR1 MNHEY, CDR2 SMNVEV (reference sequence). The CDR3 is 14 residues long. CDR3 loop: CASRVGTSLNEQFF. The CDR3 nucleotides are TGTGCCAGCAGAGTTGGGACTAGCCTCAATGAGCAGTTCTTC.

The chain links TRBV5-1 to TRBJ1-1, with D possibly TRBD1 on 6 matching bases. Germline lookup yields CDR1 SGHRS and CDR2 YFSETQ. The CDR3 has 14 amino acids. With 0 bases removed from V and 7 bases from J, the gap between germline ends came to 13 bases. In DNA, the CDR3 is TGCGCCAGCAGCTTGGGAGGGACACAATTTGAAGCTTTCTTT. Its translation: CASSLGGTQFEAFF.

The V and J genes are TRBV5-5 and TRBJ2-5, with D perhaps matching TRBD1 (5 bases). The V gene's germline CDR1 is SGHKS and CDR2 YYEKEE (reference sequence). Trimming removed 0 bases from V and 0 bases from J, with 9 bases in between. The CDR3 sequence is 15 residues long. The CDR3 region is CASSLVTAYQETQYF. The CDR3 DNA follows: TGTGCCAGCAGCTTGGTGACAGCGTACCAAGAGACCCAGTACTTC.

This chain uses TRBV11-2 with TRBJ1-5; D may be TRBD1 (6 bases). Trimming removed 6 bases from V and 2 bases from J, with 17 bases in between. The germline V gene encodes CDR1 SGHAT and CDR2 FQNNGV. The length of the CDR3 is 16 residues. The CDR3 region has the DNA TGTGCCAGCAGTTTCCCTACAGGGATGGGCAATCAGCCCCAGCATTTT. It specifies CASSFPTGMGNQPQHF.

This chain uses TRBV10-3 with TRBJ2-6, with 10 nucleotides matching TRBD1. Losses at the gene ends were 2 bases for V and 3 bases for J; bases not matched to a gene: 4. Germline V gene sequence: CDR1 ENHRY, CDR2 SYGVKD. CDR3 length: 17 amino acids. The CDR3 loop is CAISEETGGGGANVLTF. CDR3 bases: TGTGCCATCAGTGAGGAGACAGGGGGCGGTGGGGCCAACGTCCTGACTTTC.

The chain joins TRBV5-1 to TRBJ2-5; the D is unclear. Germline V gene data show CDR1 as SGHRS and CDR2 as YFSETQ. The CDR3 has 15 residues. V was clipped by 6 bases and J by 2 bases, with 17 bases between them. This chain's CDR3 is CASTLSLPPQETQYF. The DNA of the CDR3 is TGCGCCAGCACTTTGTCCCTGCCCCCTCAAGAGACCCAGTACTTC.

The chain is built from TRBV19 and TRBJ1-1; the D is unclear. Per germline, CDR1 LNHDA and CDR2 SQIVND (reference sequence). Trimming pared 1 base from V and 3 bases from J, leaving 9 bases between. This CDR3 has 14 residues. DNA of the CDR3: TGTGCCAGTAGTATAGTCGGGAGGGACACTGAAGCTTTCTTT. Its translation: CASSIVGRDTEAFF.

The sample holds a few counts of this clone. The CDR3: CASATHGYGYTF. In DNA, the CDR3 is TGTGCCAGCGCTACACACGGCTATGGCTACACCTTC. The chain recombines TRBV27 with TRBJ1-2, with unresolved D. Germline V gene sequence: CDR1 MNHEY, CDR2 SMNVEV (reference sequence). The ends were cut back, 8 bases at V and 4 bases at J, with 11 bases in the middle. The CDR3 extends over 12 amino acids.